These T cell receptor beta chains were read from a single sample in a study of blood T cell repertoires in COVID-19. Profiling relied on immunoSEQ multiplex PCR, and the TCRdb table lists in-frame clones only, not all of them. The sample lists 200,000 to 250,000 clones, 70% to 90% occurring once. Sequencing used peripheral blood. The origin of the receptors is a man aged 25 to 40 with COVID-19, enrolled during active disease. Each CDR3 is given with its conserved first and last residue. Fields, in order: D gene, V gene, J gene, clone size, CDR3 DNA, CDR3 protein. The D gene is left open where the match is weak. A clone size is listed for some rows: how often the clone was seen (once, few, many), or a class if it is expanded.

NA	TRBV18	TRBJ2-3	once	TGTGCCAGCTCACGTTCCCCTGCCAGGGACACAGATACGCAGTATTTT	CASSRSPARDTDTQYF
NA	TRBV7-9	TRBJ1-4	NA	TGTGCCAGCAGCCAGGGGCAGTCAACTAATGAAAAACTGTTTTTT	CASSQGQSTNEKLFF
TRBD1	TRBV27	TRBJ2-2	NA	TGTGCCAGCAGTTCAGGACAGGGCCCTCTTCAAACCGGGGAGCTGTTTTTT	CASSSGQGPLQTGELFF
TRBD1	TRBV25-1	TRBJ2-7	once	TGTGCCAGCTCCATGGGGACAGGGGCGCACGAGCAGTACTTC	CASSMGTGAHEQYF
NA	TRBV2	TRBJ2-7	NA	TGTGCCAGCAGTGCCCCCCGGGAGCAGTACTTC	CASSAPREQYF
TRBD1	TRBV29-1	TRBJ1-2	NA	TGCAGCGTTGACCTTGGACAGGGGGCTTGGGGCTACACCTTC	CSVDLGQGAWGYTF
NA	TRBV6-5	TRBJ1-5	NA	TGTGCCAGCAGTTACACGCGGAATCAGCCCCAGCATTTT	CASSYTRNQPQHF
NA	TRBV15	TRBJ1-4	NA	TGTGCCACCAGCAGAGATTACGGCAGGGTAGGGGAAAAACTGTTTTTT	CATSRDYGRVGEKLFF
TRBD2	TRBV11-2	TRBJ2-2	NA	TGTGCCAGCTCCGGGACTAGCGGGAGGGCCGTCACCGGGGAGCTGTTTTTT	CASSGTSGRAVTGELFF
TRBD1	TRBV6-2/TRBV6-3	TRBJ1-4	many	TGTGCCAGCAGCTCCGGGACAGAAAATGAAAAACTGTTTTTT	CASSSGTENEKLFF
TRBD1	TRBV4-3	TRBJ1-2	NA	TGCGCCAGCAGCCAAGGGTGGACAGGGGAGTATGGCTACACCTTC	CASSQGWTGEYGYTF
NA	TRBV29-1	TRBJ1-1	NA	TGCAGCGCCTACAGGGTGGGCACTGAAGCTTTCTTT	CSAYRVGTEAFF
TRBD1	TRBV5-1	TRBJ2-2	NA	TGCGCCAGCAGCCCCGACAGGGTTGCCGGGGAGCTGTTTTTT	CASSPDRVAGELFF
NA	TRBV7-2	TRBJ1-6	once	TGTGCCAGCAGCTCGCGACAGATTTTTACCTCCTATAATTCACCCCTCCACTTT	CASSSRQIFTSYNSPLHF
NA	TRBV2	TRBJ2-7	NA	TGTGCCAGCAGTGAAAGGGGCTTGCAGTACTTC	CASSERGLQYF
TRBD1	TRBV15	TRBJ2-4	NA	TGTGCCACCAGCAGAGATCCCCGGACAGGGAAGGACATTCAGTACTTC	CATSRDPRTGKDIQYF
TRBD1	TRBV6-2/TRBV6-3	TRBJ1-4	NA	TGTGCCAGCAGTTGGGGACAGCCTGCAACTAATGAAAAACTGTTTTTT	CASSWGQPATNEKLFF
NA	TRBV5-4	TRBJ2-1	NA	TGTGCCAGCAGCTTGCAGGGGAGTAGGAATGAGCAGTTCTTC	CASSLQGSRNEQFF
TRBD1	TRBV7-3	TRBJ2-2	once	TGTGCCAGCAGCTCCGGACAGGGGAACACCGGGGAGCTGTTTTTT	CASSSGQGNTGELFF
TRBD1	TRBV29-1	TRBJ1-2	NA	TGCAGCGTACGAACCATTCCGGGACAGGGGGCGAATGGCTACACCTTC	CSVRTIPGQGANGYTF
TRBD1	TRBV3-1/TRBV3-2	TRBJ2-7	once	TGTGCCAGCAGCGACAGGGGCGAGCAGTACTTC	CASSDRGEQYF
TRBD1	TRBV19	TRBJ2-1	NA	TGTGCCAGTAGCAGAGGGACAGGGAGCTCCTACAATGAGCAGTTCTTC	CASSRGTGSSYNEQFF
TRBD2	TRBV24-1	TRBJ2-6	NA	TGTGCCGCTTCGGGAGGGGTCGGGGCCAACGTCCTGACTTTC	CAASGGVGANVLTF
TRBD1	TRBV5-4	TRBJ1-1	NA	TGTGCCAGCAGCTTGAGGACAGGGGCCACTGAAGCTTTCTTT	CASSLRTGATEAFF
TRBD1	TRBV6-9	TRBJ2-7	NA	TGTGCCAGCAGTTGCATGGACAGGTCGTCCTACGAGCAGTACTTC	CASSCMDRSSYEQYF
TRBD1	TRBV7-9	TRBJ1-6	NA	TGTGCCAGCAGCTTTCACGGGACAGGGGGGATGGATTCACCCCTCCACTTT	CASSFHGTGGMDSPLHF
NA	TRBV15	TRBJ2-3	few	TGTGCCACCAGCAGGGAAAATACTAGGCTGCAGTATTTT	CATSRENTRLQYF
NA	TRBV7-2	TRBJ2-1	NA	TGTGCCAGCAGCTCCGGCCGGACAGCCGTACAATTAGAGCAGTTCTTC	CASSSGRTAVQLEQFF
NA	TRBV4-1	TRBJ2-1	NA	TGCGCCAGCAGCCAAGAAATTGTGACTAGTGAACAGTTCTTC	CASSQEIVTSEQFF
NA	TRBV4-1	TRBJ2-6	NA	TGCGCCAGCAGCCAATCGGGGACACTCAACGTCCTGACTTTC	CASSQSGTLNVLTF
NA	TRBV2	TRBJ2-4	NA	TGTGCCAGCAGTGAAGCGCAAACCGGGTTGAGCATTCAGTACTTC	CASSEAQTGLSIQYF
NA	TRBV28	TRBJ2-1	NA	TGTGCCAGCAGCTGGAGGTCCGGCTACCCCAATGAGCAGTTCTTC	CASSWRSGYPNEQFF
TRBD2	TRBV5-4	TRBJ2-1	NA	TGTGCCAGCAGCTTTCCCGGGACTAGCGGGAGGAATGAGCAGTTCTTC	CASSFPGTSGRNEQFF
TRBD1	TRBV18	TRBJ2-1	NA	TGTGCCAGCTCACCGACCGGAGACAGGGTGGACAATGAGCAGTTCTTC	CASSPTGDRVDNEQFF
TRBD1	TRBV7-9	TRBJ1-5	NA	TGTGCCAGCAGCTTAGGACAGGGGACTTATCAGCCCCAGCATTTT	CASSLGQGTYQPQHF
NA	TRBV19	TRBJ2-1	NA	TGTGCCAGTAGTATTCCTAGCGCGGGGACGGATGAGCAGTTCTTC	CASSIPSAGTDEQFF
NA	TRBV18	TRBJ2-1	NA	TGTGCCAGCTCTCAAAGGGCCGGGGTCGGGGATGAGCAGTTCTTC	CASSQRAGVGDEQFF
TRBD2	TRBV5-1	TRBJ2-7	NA	TGCGCCAGCAGCTGGGGGGTAGCGGGACCCTACGAGCAGTACTTC	CASSWGVAGPYEQYF
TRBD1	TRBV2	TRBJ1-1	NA	TGTGCCAGCAGTGAAATGGGGTCAGGGGGAGGTGAAGCTTTCTTT	CASSEMGSGGGEAFF
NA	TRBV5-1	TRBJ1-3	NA	TGCGCCAGCAGCTTGATTCCAGACTCTGGAAACACCATATATTTT	CASSLIPDSGNTIYF
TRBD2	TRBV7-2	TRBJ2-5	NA	TGTGCCAGCAGCAGGACTAGCGGTCCTCAAGAGACCCAGTACTTC	CASSRTSGPQETQYF
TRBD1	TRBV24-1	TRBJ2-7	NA	TGTGCCACCAGTGACAGGGGGCTCCCACTCTCCTACGAGCAGTACTTC	CATSDRGLPLSYEQYF
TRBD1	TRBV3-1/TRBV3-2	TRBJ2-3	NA	TGTGCCAGCAGCAAGACAGGGGGAACAGATACGCAGTATTTT	CASSKTGGTDTQYF
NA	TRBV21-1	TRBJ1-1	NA	TGTGCCAGCATATGGTCTACGGTGGACACTGAAGCTTTCTTT	CASIWSTVDTEAFF
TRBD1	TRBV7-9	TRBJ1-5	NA	TGTGCCAGCAGCCTTTCCGGGACAGCTAGCAATCAGCCCCAGCATTTT	CASSLSGTASNQPQHF
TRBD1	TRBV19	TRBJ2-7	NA	TGTGCCAGTAGTAGGACAGGGGGCTTCTACGAGCAGTACTTC	CASSRTGGFYEQYF
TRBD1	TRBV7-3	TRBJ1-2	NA	TGTGCCAGCAGCAATTTGGACAGGGGATATGGCTACACCTTC	CASSNLDRGYGYTF
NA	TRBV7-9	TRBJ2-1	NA	TGTGCCAGCACCTCTCCCACAGGGAGCTCCTACAATGAGCAGTTCTTC	CASTSPTGSSYNEQFF
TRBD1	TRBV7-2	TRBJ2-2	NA	TGTGCCAGCAGCTTAGACGCACCGGGACAGGACACCGGGGAGCTGTTTTTT	CASSLDAPGQDTGELFF
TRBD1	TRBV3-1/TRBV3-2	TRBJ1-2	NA	TGTGCCAGCAGCCAAGATGAACAGGGGATTGATGGCTACACCTTC	CASSQDEQGIDGYTF
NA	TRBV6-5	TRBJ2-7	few	TGTGCCAGCATGATGTATAGCGGTAACTACGAGCAGTACTTC	CASMMYSGNYEQYF
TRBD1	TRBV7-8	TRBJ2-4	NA	TGTGCCAGCAGCTTTAGGGACAGGGGTGTTGAAGCCATTCAGTACTTC	CASSFRDRGVEAIQYF
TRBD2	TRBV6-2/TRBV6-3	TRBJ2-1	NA	TGTGCCAGCAGTTACCCAAGGGGACTAGCGGGGGTGGCCGACAATGAGCAGTTCTTC	CASSYPRGLAGVADNEQFF
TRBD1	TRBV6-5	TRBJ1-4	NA	TGTGCCAGCAGTTTGACAGGGGGAGGTGAAAAACTGTTTTTT	CASSLTGGGEKLFF
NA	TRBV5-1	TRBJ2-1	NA	TGCGCCAGCAGCTCGTTCGGGACTTCCCGCTACAATGAGCAGTTCTTC	CASSSFGTSRYNEQFF
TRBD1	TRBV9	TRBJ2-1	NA	TGTGCCAGCAGCCCGGGGACAGGAAACAATGAGCAGTTCTTC	CASSPGTGNNEQFF
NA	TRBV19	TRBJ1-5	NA	TGTGCCAGTAGTATCCCACAGGGAGAGCAGCCCCAGCATTTT	CASSIPQGEQPQHF
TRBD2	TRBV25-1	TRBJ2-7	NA	TGTGCCAGCAGTACCCCGGGGGGTAGACGGGACGAGCAGTACTTC	CASSTPGGRRDEQYF
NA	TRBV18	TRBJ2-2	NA	TGTGCCAGCTCTCATAACACCGGGGAGCTGTTTTTT	CASSHNTGELFF